This TCR beta chain derives from a study of blood T cell repertoires in COVID-19. Study-level background: Acute and convalescent COVID-19 samples came from the United States, Italy and Spain. Sources were T cells, B-cell-depleted T cells, or PBMCs; the material itself was cDNA or gDNA.

Between the trimmed V and J ends, which lost 5 bases and 8 bases, there was a span of 13 bases. The CDR3 sequence is 13 residues long. Germline values: CDR1 SGHNT, CDR2 YENEEA. Methods used by the authors: Amplified reference gene primers provided the basis for estimating nucleated cell counts. Sequenced by immunoSEQ multiplex PCR; TCRdb stores in-frame clones only, minus some. V, J and clone size are taken as reported in that table, and D and trimming were inferred from the DNA itself. The table lists a few hundred thousand clones, roughly nine tenths of them singletons. The chain couples TRBV11-3 to TRBJ2-1; no definite D call. Sequencing was performed on peripheral blood. This TCR was recovered from a woman aged 60-75 years with COVID-19, enrolled during active disease. The CDR3 bases are TGTGCCAGCAGCCCAAGTAGAGGTTATGAGCAGTTCTTC. It specifies CASSPSRGYEQFF.